The next 28 T cell receptor beta chains were all read from a single sample in a study of CD8 T cells in ankylosing spondylitis. Study results and limitations: Characteristic, it appeared, of ankylosing spondylitis blood was a TCR beta motif of roughly eight highly homologous variants.

From the 5' RACE reads, TCRdb called clonotypes with MiXCR, one entry per CDR3 protein. The sample has approximately 440,000 distinct CDR3 sequences; roughly 17% are singletons. No antigens are known for them. Sequenced sample: blood, either unsorted or a sorted T cell fraction (not recorded which). Every receptor here comes from a male donor with ankylosing spondylitis.

This clonotype appeared a few times. The rearrangement uses TRBV6-1 and TRBJ2-3, with D possibly being TRBD2 (5 bases). Germline V gene sequence: CDR1 MNHNS, CDR2 SASEGT. The CDR3 consists of 14 residues. With 6 bases removed from V and 0 bases from J, the gap between germline ends came to 10 bases. The chain's CDR3 is CASSPRTSTDTQYF. CDR3 DNA: TGTGCCAGCAGCCCCCGGACTAGCACAGATACGCAGTATTTT.

The chain is built from TRBV5-1 and TRBJ1-2; TRBD1 agrees at 8 bases. The germline V gene has CDR1 SGHRS and CDR2 YFSETQ. The CDR3 is 13 amino acids. With V trimmed by 7 bases and J by 4 bases, 6 bases remained unmatched. Written as DNA, the CDR3 is TGCGCCAGCTATAGTACAGGGGGCTATGGCTACACCTTC. It encodes CASYSTGGYGYTF.

In its sample, this clonotype was seen many times. The chain has TRBV7-9 and TRBJ2-1; 9 bases match TRBD1. Germline CDR1 and CDR2: SEHNR and FQNEAQ (reference sequence). The CDR3 covers 16 residues. Trimming took 1 base from V and 5 from J; bases not matched to a gene: 6. The CDR3 bases are TGTGCCAGCAGCTTAGGGGGGACAGGGCCGGACAATGAGCAGTTCTTC. This gives the protein CASSLGGTGPDNEQFF.

V and J are TRBV24-1 and TRBJ1-2; no clear D gene. V shed 4 bases and J shed 3 bases, with 17 bases lying between them. CDR3 length: 16 amino acids. Germline V gene data show CDR1 as KGHDR and CDR2 as SFDVKD. CDR3 coding DNA: TGTGCCACCAGTGACTCGGGGTCGTCGGGGTACTATGGCTACACCTTC. It specifies CATSDSGSSGYYGYTF.

The rearrangement uses TRBV5-1 and TRBJ1-2; no clear D. The CDR3 length is 14 residues. The V and J ends lost 1 base and 3 bases respectively, with 10 bases between them. Germline V lookup: CDR1 SGHRS, CDR2 YFSETQ. The chain's CDR3 is CASSLQPTDYGYTF. CDR3 DNA: TGCGCCAGCAGCTTGCAACCGACGGACTATGGCTACACCTTC.

The chain employs TRBV28 and TRBJ2-6; TRBD1 agrees at 10 bases. The CDR3 has 20 residues. The J segment lost 0 bases and the V segment lost 5 bases, leaving 13 bases of the junction unmatched. Germline loops: CDR1 MDHEN, CDR2 SYDVKM. CDR3 sequence reads: CASSNPGQGKLLSGANVLTF. The CDR3 DNA reads as TGTGCCAGCAGTAACCCGGGACAGGGGAAGTTACTCTCTGGGGCCAACGTCCTGACTTTC.

This chain joins TRBV7-9 and TRBJ1-4; no clear D. V lost 4 bases to trimming and J lost 7 bases, with 13 bases between them. This CDR3 is 14 amino acids long. The germline V gene has CDR1 SEHNR and CDR2 FQNEAQ (reference sequence). The CDR3 sequence is CASSSHGATEKLFF. In nucleotides, the CDR3 is TGTGCCAGCAGCTCCCATGGTGCAACTGAAAAACTGTTTTTT.

In its sample, this clonotype was seen a few times. The J gene is TRBJ2-6, the V gene TRBV4-1, with 10 positions matching TRBD1. The CDR3 runs 15 residues. CDR1 is MGHRA, CDR2 YSYEKL, per germline. The V segment lost 8 bases and the J segment 2 bases; nucleotides outside the gene matches: 3. CDR3 DNA sequence: TGCGCCAGCGGGGGACAGGGGACTGGGGCCAACGTCCTGACTTTC. Residues: CASGGQGTGANVLTF.

This clonotype was seen a handful of times. The chain links TRBV18 to TRBJ1-5; possible D gene TRBD1, 6 bases. With 3 bases removed from V and 3 bases from J, the gap between germline ends came to 12 bases. The germline V gene encodes CDR1 KGHSH and CDR2 LQKENI. CDR3 size: 15 residues. The CDR3 region has the DNA TGTGCCAGCTCACCGGGGGGCAACATCAATCAGCCCCAGCATTTT. Protein sequence: CASSPGGNINQPQHF.

This clonotype occurred many times. The chain couples TRBV2 to TRBJ1-1; TRBD1 matches at 7 bases. The CDR3 covers 14 residues. In germline, CDR1 is SNHLY, CDR2 FYNNEI. V trimming: 6 bases; J trimming: 2 bases; junction bases outside the gene matches: 6. The chain's CDR3 is CASSETGFNTEAFF. The CDR3 DNA reads as TGTGCCAGCAGCGAGACAGGGTTCAACACTGAAGCTTTCTTT.

J is TRBJ1-6 and V is TRBV27; D is uncertain. Trimming left V 0 bases short and J 2 bases short, with 8 bases between. Germline CDR1 is MNHEY and CDR2 is SMNVEV (reference sequence). The length of the CDR3 is 16 residues. Written as DNA, the CDR3 is TGTGCCAGCAGTTTATCTGGGATCCCCTATAATTCACCCCTCCACTTT. It yields the protein CASSLSGIPYNSPLHF.

This clonotype was detected only a few times. The rearrangement uses TRBV2 and TRBJ1-2, with D possibly being TRBD1 (6 bases). Germline assignment: CDR1 SNHLY and CDR2 FYNNEI. V lost 7 bases and J lost 6, with 18 bases in between. The CDR3 has 14 amino acids. The DNA of the CDR3 is TGTGCCAGCACGGGCAGGGGATACGGTAATGGCTACACCTTC. As protein: CASTGRGYGNGYTF.

The chain combines TRBV2 with TRBJ2-7, with no clear D. Trimming cost V 3 bases and J 1 base, with 16 bases left between them. Germline V CDR1 and CDR2: SNHLY, FYNNEI. The length of the CDR3 is 16 residues. DNA for the CDR3: TGTGCCAGCAGTGACCCACTCAGGCGATCATCCTACGAGCAGTACTTC. It specifies CASSDPLRRSSYEQYF.

V is TRBV29-1 and J is TRBJ1-1, with a tentative D call TRBD1 (5 bases). V was shortened by 4 bases and J by 4 bases, with 19 bases between the two germline ends. The V gene's germline CDR1 is SQVTM and CDR2 ANQGSEA. This CDR3 is built from 15 residues. CDR3 sequence (DNA): TGCAGCGTTGGGGAACCTAGGAGGGGTAGCACTGAAGCTTTCTTT. It is translated as CSVGEPRRGSTEAFF.

The genes are TRBV7-9 and TRBJ2-5; 9 positions agree with TRBD1. This CDR3 spans 13 amino acids. Looked up from germline, CDR1 is SEHNR and CDR2 is FQNEAQ (reference sequence). V trimming: 5 bases; J trimming: 7 bases; junction bases outside the gene matches: 5. The DNA for the CDR3 is TGTGCCAGCAGCAGGACAGGGGATGTGACCCAGTACTTC. Translated, it gives CASSRTGDVTQYF.

The V and J genes are TRBV24-1 and TRBJ2-2, with TRBD2 matching 7 bases. Germline V gene sequence: CDR1 KGHDR, CDR2 SFDVKD. With 3 bases clipped from V and 5 bases from J, the junction kept 8 bases outside the gene matches. The CDR3 contains 16 residues. Here the CDR3 reads CATSDPALGGTGELFF. The DNA for the CDR3 is TGTGCCACCAGTGATCCCGCTTTGGGGGGGACCGGGGAGCTGTTTTTT.

This clonotype was observed a handful of times. This chain uses TRBV20-1 with TRBJ1-1; D is undetermined. Germline loops: CDR1 DFQATT, CDR2 SNEGSKA (reference sequence). The CDR3 runs to 14 residues. With 5 bases removed from V and 4 bases from J, the gap between germline ends came to 17 bases. The CDR3: CSADLPERSTEAFF. The CDR3 DNA reads TGCAGTGCTGACCTCCCCGAGAGGAGCACTGAAGCTTTCTTT.

This clonotype turned up a few times. The chain links TRBV7-6 to TRBJ1-4; a possible D gene is TRBD1 (6 bases). Germline CDR1 and CDR2: SGHVS and FNYEAQ. Trimming took off 5 bases at V and 10 bases at J, with 17 bases between the two ends. CDR3 size: 14 residues. The CDR3 sequence is CASSTGPEGGKLFF. In DNA, the CDR3 is TGTGCCAGCAGCACGGGCCCCGAGGGGGGAAAACTGTTTTTT.

In its sample, this clonotype was seen a few times. This sequence joins TRBV5-6 and TRBJ2-1; D possibly corresponds to TRBD1 (7 bases). CDR1 SGHDT and CDR2 YYEEEE come from the germline V gene. Trimming removed 3 bases from V and 7 bases from J, with 20 bases in between. The length of the CDR3 is 16 residues. The CDR3 spells CASSSGDYRGPNEQFF. The DNA of the CDR3 is TGTGCCAGCAGCTCGGGGGATTACAGGGGTCCAAATGAGCAGTTCTTC.

The J gene is TRBJ2-1, the V gene TRBV24-1; 8 bases are shared with TRBD2. The V segment lost 6 bases and the J segment 10 bases; nucleotides outside the gene matches: 16. This CDR3 has 16 residues. CDR1 is KGHDR and CDR2 is SFDVKD in the germline V gene. The CDR3 coding sequence is TGTGCCACCAGTCCGGGGGGGAGGATTGGGGCGGGGGAGCAGTTCTTC. Its translation: CATSPGGRIGAGEQFF.

This clonotype was seen a few times. Since a much larger clone is just one base distant, this may be a read error. This chain links TRBV13 with TRBJ2-3; D call uncertain. The ends were cut back, 5 bases at V and 0 bases at J, with 3 bases in the middle. The V gene's germline CDR1 is PRHDT and CDR2 FYEKMQ (reference sequence). The CDR3 consists of 12 residues. The CDR3 sequence is CASSESTDTQYF. The DNA for the CDR3 is TGTGCCAGCAGCGAGAGCACAGATACGCAGTATTTT.

The chain has TRBV28 and TRBJ2-7; 7 bases line up with TRBD2. V lost 5 bases to trimming and J lost 0 bases; unmatched junction nucleotides: 7. This CDR3 spans 15 amino acids. Germline V gene lookup returns CDR1 MDHEN and CDR2 SYDVKM. CDR3 residues: CASSPSGIGSYEQYF. For the CDR3, the DNA is TGTGCCAGCAGTCCAAGCGGGATTGGCTCCTACGAGCAGTACTTC.

V is TRBV6-1 and J is TRBJ2-3; the D is unclear. V shed 4 bases and J shed 14 bases, with 13 bases lying between them. This CDR3 contains 11 residues. Germline CDR1 reads MNHNS; CDR2 reads SASEGT. CDR3 loop: CASSVQSLTYF. The CDR3 region has the DNA TGTGCCAGCAGTGTACAATCCTTGACGTATTTT.

This clonotype came up many times. The gene calls are TRBV10-3 and TRBJ2-1; 9 nucleotides match TRBD1. This CDR3 region has 16 residues. The V and J ends lost 2 bases and 0 bases, in that order; junction bases with no gene match: 2. From germline, CDR1 is ENHRY and CDR2 SYGVKD. CDR3 sequence: CAISEGQGSSYNEQFF. The CDR3, as DNA: TGTGCCATCAGTGAGGGACAGGGGAGCTCCTACAATGAGCAGTTCTTC.

The rearrangement links TRBV18 to TRBJ2-2, with D possibly TRBD2 on 5 matching bases. The germline CDR1 and CDR2 sequences are KGHSH and LQKENI. CDR3 length: 16 residues. V lost 3 bases, J lost 0 bases, and 11 bases lay in between. The CDR3 loop is CASSPLATTNTGELFF. The CDR3 DNA follows: TGTGCCAGCTCACCCTTAGCGACCACGAACACCGGGGAGCTGTTTTTT.

V usage is TRBV3-1 and J usage is TRBJ1-5; no reliable D call. The CDR3 covers 13 residues. Trimming stripped 0 bases from V and 6 bases from J, with 6 bases between. Germline V gives CDR1 LGHDT, CDR2 YNNKEL (reference sequence). As DNA, the CDR3 is TGTGCCAGCAGCCAAGATGGGTTTCAGCCCCAGCATTTT. Its translation: CASSQDGFQPQHF.

This clonotype was detected only a few times. The chain joins TRBV7-3 to TRBJ2-3; D gene ambiguous. V was pared by 4 bases and J by 4 bases, with 9 bases between. The length of the CDR3 is 13 residues. Germline values: CDR1 SGHTA, CDR2 FQGTGA. The CDR3 DNA is TGTGCCAGCAGCTCCCTAGTGGCAGATACGCAGTATTTT. It is translated as CASSSLVADTQYF. Full variable domain (missing parts from reference TRBV7-3 and TRBJ2-3): GAGVSQTPSNKVTEKGKYVELRCDPISGHTALYWYRQSLGQGPEFLIYFQGTGAADDSGLPNDRFFAVRPEGSVSTLKIQRTERGDSAVYLCASSSLVADTQYFGPGTRLTVL.

This clonotype was recorded many times. V and J are TRBV3-1 and TRBJ2-1, with TRBD1 matching over 7 bases. Losses at the gene ends were 4 bases for V and 12 bases for J; bases not matched to a gene: 9. The germline V gene encodes CDR1 LGHDT and CDR2 YNNKEL (reference sequence). This CDR3 spans 13 amino acids. In DNA, the CDR3 is TGTGCCAGCAGCCCCGAAAGACAGGGTCGGCAGTTCTTC. This gives the protein CASSPERQGRQFF.